This TCR beta chain emerged from a study of CD8+ T cells in alopecia areata. Whole-study context: Patients received oral tofacitinib, 5 to 10 mg twice daily, for moderate-to-severe alopecia areata. A 6-month off-drug phase came after tofacitinib, which had lasted 6 to 18 months.

Broader study findings: It was less clear whether patients shared TCRs than it was in mice, possibly because of HLA.

V was cut by 6 bases and J by 5 bases, with 15 bases left in between. This CDR3 spans 14 amino acids. Germline V gene lookup returns CDR1 SGHDT and CDR2 YYEEEE. Reverse transcribed after extraction, RNA yielded cDNA as the sequencing template. Sequencing used immunoSEQ multiplex PCR; TCRdb keeps in-frame clones, though not all of them. Counted here are 150,000 or so clones, around 87% occurring once; the ten biggest clones make up about 16%. Researchers gathered lesional scalp punch biopsies and peripheral blood from patients with alopecia areata. A single count supports this clone. Its target is unknown.

This sample comprised CD8+ T cells sorted from blood, obtained at week 0. The clonotype comes from a human donor with alopecia areata. The V gene is TRBV5-6, the J gene TRBJ2-1; D is unresolved. As DNA, the CDR3 is TGTGCCAGCACTCTAGGCTCCCCGAACAATGAGCAGTTCTTC. Translated, it gives CASTLGSPNNEQFF. Looking up the rest from reference TRBV5-6 and TRBJ2-1 gives the full variable domain: DAGVTQSPTHLIKTRGQQVTLRCSPKSGHDTVSWYQQALGQGPQFIFQYYEEEERQRGNFPDRFSGHQFPNYSSELNVNALLLGDSALYLCASTLGSPNNEQFFGPGTRLTVL.